This T cell receptor (beta chain) was identified during a study of cytomegalovirus exposure and HLA in healthy donors. Study summary: Earlier findings included some 100 million unique TCR beta sequences obtained from about 170 million T cells. Study-level points and caveats: Analysis was performed later, and it showed HLA-associated TCR beta chains to be more clonally expanded than equally common others.

Remarks on this clone: Its antigen is unknown. Other DNA sequences in this sample translate to the same CDR3.

With 60 Vbeta and 13 Jbeta primers, the PCR was carried out. The protocol was immunoSEQ multiplex PCR, while the TCRdb copy is restricted to in-frame clones and leaves out a portion. The sample contains approximately 160,000 clones, around three fifths of which appear only once. Trimming took 8 bases from V and 1 from J, leaving 12 bases between them. CDR3 size: 13 residues. CDR1 and CDR2 (germline): MNHNS, SASEGT. This chain links TRBV6-1 with TRBJ2-7, with D possibly matching TRBD1 (6 bases). Sequencing used PBMCs. This sequence was found in a woman under 40 in good health and CMV-seropositive. This CDR3 reads CASLRTDSYEQYF. DNA of the CDR3: TGTGCCAGCCTCCGGACAGATTCCTACGAGCAGTACTTC.